This TCR beta chain was sequenced in a study of cytomegalovirus exposure and HLA in healthy donors. The CDR3 length is 14 residues. V was clipped by 6 bases and J by 7 bases; unmatched bases: 4. Per germline, CDR1 MNHEY and CDR2 SVGAGI. The study ran its PCR with 60 Vbeta and 13 Jbeta primers. Method: immunoSEQ multiplex PCR; TCRdb's copy keeps in-frame clones and lacks some. Here the sample spans 100,000 to 150,000 clones, 75% to 85% being singletons. Sequenced: PBMCs. V usage is TRBV6-5 and J usage is TRBJ2-1; 12 nucleotides match TRBD2. The sequence was obtained from a woman aged 35 to 49 in good health and CMV-seropositive. CDR3 DNA: TGTGCCAGCAGCTCGCTAGCGGGAGGGAATGAGCAGTTCTTC. Translation gives CASSSLAGGNEQFF.